This T cell receptor (beta chain) appears in the sequencing data of a study of sequential checkpoint blockade in melanoma. Study summary: Arm A got nivolumab then ipilimumab; arm B the reverse, 1:1.

Treatment meaning: randomized to nivolumab then ipilimumab (arm A) or the reverse (arm B). None of the patients previously received DNA-damaging chemotherapy. Live CD3+CD8+ CD19− CD56− cells were sorted from PBMCs. Germline V CDR1 and CDR2: ENHRY, SYGVKD. V shed 5 bases, J shed 8 bases, and the junction held 4 bases outside the gene matches. The CDR3 is 13 residues long. Assay: immunoSEQ multiplex PCR; the TCRdb copy retains only in-frame clones and omits some. The table lists around 40,000 clones, just over 85% of them singletons. The rearrangement joins TRBV10-3 to TRBJ1-4, with TRBD1 matching 8 bases. The TCR was taken from a human donor with melanoma. Source: CD8+ T cells sorted from blood (inferred from file names), taken from a patient given nivolumab and ipilimumab in sequence. The CDR3 region has the DNA TGTGCCATCAGTCAGGGGGCAGGGGAAAAACTGTTTTTT. It translates to CAISQGAGEKLFF.